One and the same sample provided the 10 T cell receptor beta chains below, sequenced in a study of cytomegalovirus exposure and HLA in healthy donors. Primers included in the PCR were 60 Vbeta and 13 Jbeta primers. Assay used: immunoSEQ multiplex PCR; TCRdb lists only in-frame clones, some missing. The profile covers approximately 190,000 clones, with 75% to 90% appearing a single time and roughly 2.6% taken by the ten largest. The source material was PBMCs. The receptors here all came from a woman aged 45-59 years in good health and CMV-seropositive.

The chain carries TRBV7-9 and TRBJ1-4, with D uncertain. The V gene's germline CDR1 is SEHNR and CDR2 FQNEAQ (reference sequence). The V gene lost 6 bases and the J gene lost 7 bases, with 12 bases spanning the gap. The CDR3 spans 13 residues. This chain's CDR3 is CASRLDGSEKLFF. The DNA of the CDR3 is TGTGCCAGCAGGCTCGACGGGTCTGAAAAACTGTTTTTT. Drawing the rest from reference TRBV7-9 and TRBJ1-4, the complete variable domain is DTGVSQNPRHKITKRGQNVTFRCDPISEHNRLYWYRQTLGQGPEFLTYFQNEAQLEKSRLLSDRFSAERPKGSFSTLEIQRTEQGDSAMYLCASRLDGSEKLFFGSGTQLSVL.

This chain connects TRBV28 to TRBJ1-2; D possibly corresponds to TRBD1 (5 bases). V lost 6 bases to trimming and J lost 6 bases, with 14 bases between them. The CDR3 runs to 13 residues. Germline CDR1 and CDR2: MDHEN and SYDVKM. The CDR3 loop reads CASSAGRGNGYTF. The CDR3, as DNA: TGTGCCAGCAGCGCCGGGAGGGGCAATGGCTACACCTTC.

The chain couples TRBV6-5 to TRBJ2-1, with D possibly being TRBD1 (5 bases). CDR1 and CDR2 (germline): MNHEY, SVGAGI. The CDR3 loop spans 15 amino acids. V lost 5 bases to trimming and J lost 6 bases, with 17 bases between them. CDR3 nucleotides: TGTGCCAGCAGTATTCAGGGTCCTGCCTCCAATGAGCAGTTCTTC. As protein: CASSIQGPASNEQFF.

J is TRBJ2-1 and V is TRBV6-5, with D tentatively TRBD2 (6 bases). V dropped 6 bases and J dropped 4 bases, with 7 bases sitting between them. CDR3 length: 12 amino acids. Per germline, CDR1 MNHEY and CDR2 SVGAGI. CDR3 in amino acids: CASSAGYNEQFF. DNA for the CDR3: TGTGCCAGCAGCGCGGGGTACAATGAGCAGTTCTTC.

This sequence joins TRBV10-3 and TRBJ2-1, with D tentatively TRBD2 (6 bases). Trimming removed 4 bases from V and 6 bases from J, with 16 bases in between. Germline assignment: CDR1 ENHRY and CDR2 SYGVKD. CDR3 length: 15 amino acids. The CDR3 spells CAISARGFGGNEQFF. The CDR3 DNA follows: TGTGCCATCAGTGCCCGGGGGTTCGGTGGCAATGAGCAGTTCTTC.

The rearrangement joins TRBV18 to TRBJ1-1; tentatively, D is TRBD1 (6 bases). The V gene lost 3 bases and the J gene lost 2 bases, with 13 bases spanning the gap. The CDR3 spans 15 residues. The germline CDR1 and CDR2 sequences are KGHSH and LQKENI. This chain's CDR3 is CASSPSTGFNTEAFF. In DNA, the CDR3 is TGTGCCAGCTCACCCTCTACAGGGTTTAACACTGAAGCTTTCTTT.

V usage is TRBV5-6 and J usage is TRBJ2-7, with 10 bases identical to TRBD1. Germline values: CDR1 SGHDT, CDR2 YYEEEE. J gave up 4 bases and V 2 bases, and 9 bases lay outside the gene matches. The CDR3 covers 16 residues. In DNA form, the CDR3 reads TGTGCCAGCAGCTTCTGGATTTGGGACAGGGGTTACGAGCAGTACTTC. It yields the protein CASSFWIWDRGYEQYF. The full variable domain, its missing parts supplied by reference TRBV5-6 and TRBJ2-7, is DAGVTQSPTHLIKTRGQQVTLRCSPKSGHDTVSWYQQALGQGPQFIFQYYEEEERQRGNFPDRFSGHQFPNYSSELNVNALLLGDSALYLCASSFWIWDRGYEQYFGPGTRLTVT.

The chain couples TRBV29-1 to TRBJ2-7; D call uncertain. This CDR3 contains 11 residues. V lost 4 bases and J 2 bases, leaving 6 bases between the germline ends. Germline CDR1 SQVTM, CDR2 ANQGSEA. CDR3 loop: CSVAGTYEQYF. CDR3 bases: TGCAGCGTTGCAGGTACCTACGAGCAGTACTTC.

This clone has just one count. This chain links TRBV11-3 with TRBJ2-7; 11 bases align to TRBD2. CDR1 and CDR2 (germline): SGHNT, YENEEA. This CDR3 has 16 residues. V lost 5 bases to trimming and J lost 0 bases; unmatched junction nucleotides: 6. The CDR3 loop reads CASSSSSGGPSYEQYF. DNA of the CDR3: TGTGCCAGCAGCAGTTCTAGCGGGGGGCCCTCCTACGAGCAGTACTTC.

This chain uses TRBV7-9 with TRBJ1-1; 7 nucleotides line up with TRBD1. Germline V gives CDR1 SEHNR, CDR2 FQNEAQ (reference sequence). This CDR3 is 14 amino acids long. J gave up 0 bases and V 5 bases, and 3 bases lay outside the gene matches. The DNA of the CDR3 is TGTGCCAGCAGCAGGACAGGTATGAACACTGAAGCTTTCTTT. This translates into CASSRTGMNTEAFF.